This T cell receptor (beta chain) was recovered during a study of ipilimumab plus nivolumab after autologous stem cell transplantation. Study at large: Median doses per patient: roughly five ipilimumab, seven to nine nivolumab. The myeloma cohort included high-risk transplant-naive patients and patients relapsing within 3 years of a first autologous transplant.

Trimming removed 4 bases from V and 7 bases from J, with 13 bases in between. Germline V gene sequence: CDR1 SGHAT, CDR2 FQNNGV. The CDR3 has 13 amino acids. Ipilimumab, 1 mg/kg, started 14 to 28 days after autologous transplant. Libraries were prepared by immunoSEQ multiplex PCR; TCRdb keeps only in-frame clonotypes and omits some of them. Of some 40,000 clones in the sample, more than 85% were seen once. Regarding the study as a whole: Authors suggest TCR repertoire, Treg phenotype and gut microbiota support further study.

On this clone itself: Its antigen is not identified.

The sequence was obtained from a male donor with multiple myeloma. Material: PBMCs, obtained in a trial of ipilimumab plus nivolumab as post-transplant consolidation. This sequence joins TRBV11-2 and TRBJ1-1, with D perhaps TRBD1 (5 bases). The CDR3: CASSWGGGFEAFF. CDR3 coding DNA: TGTGCCAGCAGCTGGGGGGGAGGATTTGAAGCTTTCTTT.